Listed below are T cell receptor beta chains from one sample, sequenced in a study of Ad26.COV2.S vaccination and SARS-CoV-2 variants. TCRdb's table, derived via immunoSEQ multiplex PCR, lists solely in-frame clones and lacks some. The sample lists 320,000 or so clones, roughly nine tenths occurring once. Source: peripheral blood, taken in a trial of Ad26.COV2.S vaccine versus placebo. The receptors were gathered from a person between 18 and 65 years old who received the Ad26.COV2.S COVID-19 vaccine or a placebo. Both conserved end residues are part of each CDR3. The listing skips clone size in some rows; elsewhere it reads once, few, many or a size class.

clone_size | v_call | cdr3_aa
. | TRBV30 | CAWSSTGTEAFF
. | TRBV7-9 | CASSIGTGPNSPLHF
. | TRBV18 | CASSPLTTQETQYF
. | TRBV3-1/TRBV3-2 | CASSQETGPSGNTIYF
. | TRBV18 | CASSQGATSGPDTQYF
once | TRBV11-2 | CASSLDRGPGELFF
. | TRBV14 | CASSQYRVSTDTQYF
. | TRBV13 | CASSFTGKTEAFF
. | TRBV3-1/TRBV3-2 | CASSQAQPNYGYTF
. | TRBV19 | CASSMPGVRQVNYGYTF
. | TRBV3-1/TRBV3-2 | CASSQDRWGIMAMYGYTF
. | TRBV11-2 | CASSLLQGRGYGYTF
. | TRBV9 | CASSASSTRTGDTGELFF
. | TRBV6-2/TRBV6-3 | CASSPDRGDYYEQYF
. | TRBV11-3 | CASSPGTSGTDTQYF
. | TRBV15 | CATSTGTDSGANVLTF
. | TRBV15 | CATSPRGDTEAFF
. | TRBV10-1 | CGHSDRGAGGNEKLFF
once | TRBV29-1 | CSGLMVETQYF
few | TRBV6-6 | CASSPLATANTGELFF
. | TRBV7-9 | CASRPPGSYEQYF
. | TRBV7-9 | CASSFRDSDYEQYF
. | TRBV29-1 | CSDRSGIEAFF
. | TRBV6-4 | CASSDSRSSYNEQFF
. | TRBV11-3 | CASSPRNSQMRTDTQYF
. | TRBV6-5 | CASWTPSTDTQYF
. | TRBV11-2 | CASSSPGNVNTEAFF
. | TRBV6-6 | CASSPFLTPAEANYGYTF
. | TRBV11-2 | CASSLGGDHYGYTF
once | TRBV24-1 | CATSDNSGGSLNEQFF
. | TRBV27 | CASTPHWGGNGYTF
. | TRBV9 | CASEGLAGREQFF
. | TRBV5-1 | CASSLNGAGGTQYF
. | TRBV7-9 | CASSQNSDQPQHF
. | TRBV2 | CASSGTTNEQFF
. | TRBV7-9 | CASSPALARVGYGYTF
. | TRBV10-3 | CAISEGGTSGKEQFF
. | TRBV27 | CASSRTTNQNTEAFF
. | TRBV10-3 | CANAGTEKGAQDGYTF
. | TRBV5-4 | CASSHGAGTYNSPLHF
. | TRBV7-8 | CASSHPGRGGKLFF
once | TRBV5-4 | CASNREQGLYNEQFF